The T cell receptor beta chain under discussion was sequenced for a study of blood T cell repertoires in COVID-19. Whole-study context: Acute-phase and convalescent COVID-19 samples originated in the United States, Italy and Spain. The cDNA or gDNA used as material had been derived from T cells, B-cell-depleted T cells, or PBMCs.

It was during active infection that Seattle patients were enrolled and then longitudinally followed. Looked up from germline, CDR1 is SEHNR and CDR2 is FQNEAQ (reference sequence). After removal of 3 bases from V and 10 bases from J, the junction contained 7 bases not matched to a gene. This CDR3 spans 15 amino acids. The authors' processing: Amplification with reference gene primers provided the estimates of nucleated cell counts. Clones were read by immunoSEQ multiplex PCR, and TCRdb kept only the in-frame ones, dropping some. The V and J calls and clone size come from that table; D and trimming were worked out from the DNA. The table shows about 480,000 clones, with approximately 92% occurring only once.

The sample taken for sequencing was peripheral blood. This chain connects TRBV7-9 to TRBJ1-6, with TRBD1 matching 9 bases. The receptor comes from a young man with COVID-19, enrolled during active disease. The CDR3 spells CASSFRDRARSPLHF. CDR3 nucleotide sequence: TGTGCCAGCAGCTTCCGGGACAGGGCTAGATCACCCCTCCACTTT. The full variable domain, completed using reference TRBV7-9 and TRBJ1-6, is DTGVSQNPRHKITKRGQNVTFRCDPISEHNRLYWYRQTLGQGPEFLTYFQNEAQLEKSRLLSDRFSAERPKGSFSTLEIQRTEQGDSAMYLCASSFRDRARSPLHFGNGTRLTVT.